What follows are 14 T cell receptor beta chains derived from one specimen sequenced in a study of low-dose radiotherapy and immunotherapy resistance in tumors. With TRAV- and TRBV-specific primers, first-strand cDNA was made, covering the alpha and beta chains. For amplifying TCRs, the PCR ran for approximately 18 cycles with Phusion, which was used together with a constant-region primer and the adapter on the V primers. TCRdb analysed the reads with MiXCR anew, one entry per CDR3 protein. The sample holds about 58,000 distinct CDR3 sequences, less than 30% seen once. Time point denoted: after trial treatment. The treatment here: LDRT plus nivolumab, ipilimumab, low-dose cyclophosphamide and aspirin (RACIN trial). The sample here was PBMCs, taken after low-dose radiotherapy plus immunotherapy. The receptors come from a male donor with prostate cancer.

Turning to this clonotype: A read error is the likely source, as a far larger clone sits one nucleotide away. This rearrangement joins TRBV29-1 to TRBJ2-1; TRBD2 matches 8 bases. Germline V gene sequence: CDR1 SQVTM, CDR2 ANQGSEA. The CDR3 is 14 amino acids. V shed 4 bases and J 13 bases; nucleotides not matched to a gene: 15. The CDR3, as DNA: TGCAGCGTTGTACAGTCGGGGGGGGGTGAGACCCAGTTCTTC. Translation gives CSVVQSGGGETQFF.

This clonotype was seen ten or more times. The chain uses TRBV7-8 and TRBJ2-1; the match to TRBD2 covers 7 bases. CDR3 size: 15 residues. Germline CDR1 reads SGHVS; CDR2 reads FQNEAQ. Trimming at V came to 5 bases and at J to 6 bases, leaving 10 bases not matched to a gene. CDR3 sequence reads: CASSAGPAGLNEQFF. DNA for the CDR3: TGTGCCAGCAGCGCCGGACCAGCGGGGCTCAATGAGCAGTTCTTC.

In regard to this clonotype: A far larger clone is off by one base, so a read error is likely. The chain recombines TRBV26 with TRBJ1-3; the D call in the table, TRBD1, was not verified against the DNA. TRBV26 is listed as a pseudogene. CDR3 length: 15 residues. The CDR3 protein is CGSSSRGSRGNTIYF. CDR3 sequence (DNA): TGTGGCAGCAGTAGCAGGGGAAGTCGAGGAAACACCATATATTTT.

This clonotype was counted ten times or more. V is TRBV7-9 and J is TRBJ1-5, with TRBD1 matching 8 bases. V was pared by 3 bases and J by 3 bases, with 1 base of the junction left unmatched. The CDR3 is made up of 14 amino acids. CDR1 and CDR2 from the germline V gene are SEHNR and FQNEAQ (reference sequence). The CDR3, as DNA: TGTGCCAGCAGCTTGACAGGGGTCAATCAGCCCCAGCATTTT. Its protein product is CASSLTGVNQPQHF. The variable domain in full, completed from reference TRBV7-9 and TRBJ1-5, reads DTGVSQNPRHKITKRGQNVTFRCDPISEHNRLYWYRQTLGQGPEFLTYFQNEAQLEKSRLLSDRFSAERPKGSFSTLEIQRTEQGDSAMYLCASSLTGVNQPQHFGDGTRLSIL.

This clonotype was counted many times. The J gene is TRBJ2-4, the V gene TRBV6-2 or TRBV6-3; D remains unclear. Trimming stripped 2 bases from V and 8 bases from J, with 25 bases between. Germline V gene sequence: CDR1 MNHEY, CDR2 SVGEGT. The CDR3 spans 18 residues. CDR3 DNA: TGTGCCAGCAGTTACGGTTCTGGACCAGCGCGAGCCCTAGACATTCAGTACTTC. Encoded protein: CASSYGSGPARALDIQYF.

Of note for this clonotype: A junction end diverges from the germline sequence, so it may reflect a read error. The V call is TRBV5-3, the J call TRBJ2-1, with TRBD2 matching 16 bases. TRBV5-3 is given ORF status, its function remaining uncertain. The CDR3 has 15 amino acids. The CDR3 region has the DNA TGTGCCAGCAGCTCGGGACTAGCGGGGGGGAGGGAGCAGTTCTTC. Its translation: CASSSGLAGGREQFF.

This clonotype was seen repeatedly, ten times or more. The chain recombines TRBV28 with TRBJ2-7; possible D gene TRBD2, 6 bases. Germline assignment: CDR1 MDHEN and CDR2 SYDVKM. The CDR3 length is 13 residues. V lost 5 bases and J lost 4, with 12 bases in between. CDR3 residues: CASSPPGEYEQYF. The CDR3 bases are TGTGCCAGCAGTCCCCCGGGAGAATACGAGCAGTACTTC.

This clonotype was found many times. V usage is TRBV30 and J usage is TRBJ1-1; D unclear. Germline CDR1 is GTSNPN and CDR2 is SVGIG (reference sequence). CDR3 size: 12 residues. Deletions cut 6 bases from V and 4 bases from J, with 12 bases between. The CDR3 is CACLLYSTEAFF. The CDR3 coding sequence is TGTGCCTGCCTACTTTACAGCACTGAAGCTTTCTTT.

The gene calls are TRBV28 and TRBJ2-7; no clear D gene. This CDR3 spans 16 amino acids. Per germline, CDR1 MDHEN and CDR2 SYDVKM. V lost 6 bases and J lost 0, with 18 bases in between. CDR3 amino acids: CASSLPPYRSSYEQYF. In DNA, the CDR3 is TGTGCCAGCAGCTTACCCCCATACCGGAGCTCCTACGAGCAGTACTTC.

In its sample, this clonotype was seen many times. The CDR3 here is CSARAQGFTEAFF. CDR3 nucleotide sequence: TGCAGTGCTAGAGCTCAGGGTTTCACTGAAGCTTTCTTT. J is TRBJ1-1 and V is TRBV20-1, with D perhaps matching TRBD1 (5 bases). The CDR3 runs to 13 residues. CDR1 and CDR2 (germline): DFQATT, SNEGSKA (reference sequence). V shed 1 base and J shed 4 bases, with 10 bases lying between them.

This clonotype was detected many times. This chain links TRBV29-1 with TRBJ2-3; tentative D call: TRBD2 (6 bases). The CDR3 totals 13 residues. CDR1 is SQVTM, CDR2 ANQGSEA, per germline. V shed 7 bases and J shed 1 base, with 12 bases lying between them. CDR3 amino acids: CSASGVGTDTQYF. The DNA of the CDR3 is TGCAGCGCATCGGGAGTAGGCACAGATACGCAGTATTTT.

In this sample, this clonotype turned up many times. The chain uses TRBV5-1 and TRBJ2-7; TRBD1 matches 12 bases. CDR1 is SGHRS, CDR2 YFSETQ, per germline. The CDR3 totals 15 residues. J lost 5 bases, V lost 4 bases, and 7 bases had no gene match. CDR3 residues: CASSKPGQGAHEQYF. The CDR3 DNA sequence: TGCGCCAGCAGCAAGCCGGGACAGGGGGCTCACGAGCAGTACTTC.

This clonotype was picked up many times. This sequence joins TRBV20-1 and TRBJ2-5; 7 positions match TRBD1. This CDR3 spans 14 amino acids. V shed 3 bases, J shed 5 bases, and the junction held 9 bases outside the gene matches. The germline V gene has CDR1 DFQATT and CDR2 SNEGSKA (reference sequence). DNA for the CDR3: TGCAGTGCTAGCCACCCAGGGGGAGAGGAGACCCAGTACTTC. Translated: CSASHPGGEETQYF.

A note on this clonotype: This CDR3 is missing its conserved last phenylalanine or tryptophan, likely due to a read error. No DNA is shown, since the ends of the CDR3 on it are uncertain; the CDR3 is the one TCRdb lists. V and J are TRBV5-8 and TRBJ1-5; the table's D gene call, TRBD1, was not cross checked with the DNA. Germline V gene lookup returns CDR1 SGHTS and CDR2 YDEGEE. The CDR3 spans 19 residues, counting both ends. CDR3: CASSLGHRAGSNQPQHFGG.